The count of the clone carrying this T cell receptor (beta chain) is one. As yet, its antigen is unknown. The data were taken from a study of radiotherapy plus CTLA-4 blockade in lung cancer. Study background: Among patients, 15% to 20% showed objective responses, and around 30% had disease control.

Using immunoSEQ multiplex PCR, the repertoire was profiled, and TCRdb retains in-frame clones only, with some absent. The repertoire holds tens of thousands of clones, with about 79% as singletons. The CDR3 loop spans 15 amino acids. The germline CDR1 and CDR2 sequences are MNHEY and SVGAGI. The V end was cut by 0 bases, the J end by 4 bases, with 12 bases between. Regarding the study as a whole: Response, reportedly, was best predicted by interferon-beta along with early blood T cell clone dynamics. Once radiotherapy plus ipilimumab had been given, TCR clones derived from tumor expanded in blood.

Enrolled patients, whose metastatic non-small-cell lung cancer was chemo-refractory, received focal radiation plus CTLA-4 blockade with ipilimumab. The clonotype comes from a human donor with non-small cell lung cancer who had a partial response to radiotherapy plus ipilimumab. Some clones in this sample may be carry-over from other donors' samples. Material: peripheral blood, obtained from a patient treated with radiotherapy plus ipilimumab. The rearrangement links TRBV6-5 to TRBJ1-2; TRBD1 is a possible D gene (5 bases). The CDR3 DNA sequence: TGTGCCAGCAGTTACTCCGGAGACAGTAGCTATGGCTACACCTTC. This codes for CASSYSGDSSYGYTF.